This T cell receptor (beta chain) originates from a study of Ad26.COV2.S vaccination and SARS-CoV-2 variants. Germline-derived CDR1 and CDR2 are SGHVS and FQNEAQ. The CDR3 loop spans 18 amino acids. After removal of 2 bases from V and 7 bases from J, the junction contained 12 bases not matched to a gene. The treatment was: roughly 18 received Ad26.COV2.S at low or high dose, single or two shots; roughly five received placebo; per-sample allocation not given. Vaccine and placebo recipients were sampled on day 63 after the first injection. A Boston adult aged 18-55 years was the donor. An Ad26 vector expressing Wuhan-strain SARS-CoV-2 spike constituted the vaccine. Using immunoSEQ multiplex PCR, the repertoire was profiled, and TCRdb retains in-frame clones only, with some absent. The table records approximately 410,000 clones, around 92% of them present only once.

Sequences were derived from peripheral blood, sampled in a trial of Ad26.COV2.S vaccine versus placebo. The receptor's source is a person between 18 and 65 years old who received the Ad26.COV2.S COVID-19 vaccine or a placebo. The V gene is TRBV7-8, the J gene TRBJ2-3, with 13 bases lining up with TRBD2. DNA of the CDR3: TGTGCCAGCAGCTTATTCCGGGGCACTAGCGGGGGGGCGTATACGCAGTATTTT. Translating gives CASSLFRGTSGGAYTQYF.